The 8 T cell receptor beta chains below come from one sample, sequenced in a study of vaccination effects on CD4 cells after COVID-19 (dated by TCRdb to between 2021 and 2022). These TCRs are of unknown antigen specificity. After around 10 days of culture, CD4+ T cells were isolated with the EasySep CD4+ T cell isolation kit. Two doses of either the BNT162b2 or the mRNA-1273 mRNA SARS-CoV-2 vaccine were administered to participants. The library was generated by the immunoSEQ multiplex PCR assay. TCRdb limited this immuneACCESS table to in-frame rearrangements with V and J called. A share of clones is missing; checked studies link under half to unresolved V genes, and the rest is unexplained. The sample table contains approximately 66,000 clones; only one count was recorded for approximately 79% of them. About 2.5% of the sample belongs to the ten largest clones. The specimen comprised CD4+ T cells from PBMCs cultured without peptide, sampled after COVID-19 vaccination. The receptor source for this set is a human donor who received a COVID-19 vaccine.

The chain recombines TRBV6-2 or TRBV6-3 with TRBJ1-5; D not resolved. V lost 5 bases and J 2 bases, leaving 16 bases between the germline ends. This CDR3 spans 16 amino acids. Per the germline V gene, CDR1 is MNHEY and CDR2 is SVGEGT. The DNA for the CDR3 is TGTGCCAGCAGTCCCCCGGCCTGGTTTGGCAATCAGCCCCAGCATTTT. It translates to CASSPPAWFGNQPQHF.

The V and J genes are TRBV4-1 and TRBJ2-6, with TRBD1 identical over 7 bases. The CDR3 spans 17 residues. The V gene end was trimmed by 5 bases and the J gene end by 0 bases; junction bases not matched to a gene: 7. Looked up from germline, CDR1 is MGHRA and CDR2 is YSYEKL. CDR3 sequence: CASSATGTTSGANVLTF. The CDR3, as DNA: TGCGCCAGCAGCGCGACAGGGACAACCTCTGGGGCCAACGTCCTGACTTTC.

This clone was detected only once. The chain combines TRBV29-1 with TRBJ1-6; no clear D gene. CDR1 and CDR2 (germline): SQVTM, ANQGSEA. The CDR3 spans 13 residues. Trimming shortened V by 5 bases and J by 1 base, and 6 bases separated the two germline ends. The CDR3 spells CSVKESYNSPLHF. DNA of the CDR3: TGCAGCGTTAAGGAGTCCTATAATTCACCCCTCCACTTT.

The rearrangement joins TRBV30 to TRBJ2-5, with D perhaps TRBD1 (6 bases). Germline CDR1 is GTSNPN and CDR2 is SVGIG (reference sequence). The V end lost 5 bases, the J end lost 4 bases, and 17 bases lay between the germline ends. The CDR3 is 14 amino acids. The CDR3: CAWAGTRGLETQYF. Written as DNA, the CDR3 is TGTGCCTGGGCCGGGACCAGGGGCTTAGAGACCCAGTACTTC.

This rearrangement joins TRBV7-9 to TRBJ1-1, with D hard to call. The germline V gene has CDR1 SEHNR and CDR2 FQNEAQ (reference sequence). Trimming removed 7 bases from V and 3 bases from J, with 12 bases in between. CDR3 length: 13 residues. The CDR3, as DNA: TGTGCCAGCAACCAGATAGGGTACACTGAAGCTTTCTTT. Translating it yields CASNQIGYTEAFF.

The CDR3 sequence: CASSSGTGGRQPQHF. CDR3 bases: TGTGCCAGCAGCTCCGGGACAGGGGGACGTCAGCCCCAGCATTTT. The chain combines TRBV7-2 with TRBJ1-5; 11 bases are shared with TRBD1. V shed 4 bases and J 6 bases; nucleotides not matched to a gene: 5. Germline V gene sequence: CDR1 SGHTA, CDR2 FQGNSA. This CDR3 spans 15 amino acids.

This rearrangement joins TRBV11-1 to TRBJ2-1, with 7 nucleotides matching TRBD2. V was pared by 5 bases and J by 8 bases, with 12 bases of the junction left unmatched. CDR1 is SGHAT and CDR2 is FQDESV in the germline V gene (reference sequence). CDR3 length: 15 amino acids. CDR3 sequence (DNA): TGTGCCAGCAGCCCTAGACCTAGCGGCGATGATGAGCAGTTCTTC. This codes for CASSPRPSGDDEQFF. The full variable domain, with the rest looked up from reference TRBV11-1 and TRBJ2-1, is EAEVAQSPRYKITEKSQAVAFWCDPISGHATLYWYRQILGQGPELLVQFQDESVVDDSQLPKDRFSAERLKGVDSTLKIQPAELGDSAMYLCASSPRPSGDDEQFFGPGTRLTVL.

V usage is TRBV30 and J usage is TRBJ1-2; TRBD1 matches 7 bases. Losses at the gene ends were 1 base for V and 2 bases for J; bases not matched to a gene: 4. This CDR3 spans 14 amino acids. Germline V lookup: CDR1 GTSNPN, CDR2 SVGIG (reference sequence). This chain's CDR3 is CAWSAGTANYGYTF. The CDR3 nucleotides read TGTGCCTGGAGTGCGGGGACAGCGAACTATGGCTACACCTTC.